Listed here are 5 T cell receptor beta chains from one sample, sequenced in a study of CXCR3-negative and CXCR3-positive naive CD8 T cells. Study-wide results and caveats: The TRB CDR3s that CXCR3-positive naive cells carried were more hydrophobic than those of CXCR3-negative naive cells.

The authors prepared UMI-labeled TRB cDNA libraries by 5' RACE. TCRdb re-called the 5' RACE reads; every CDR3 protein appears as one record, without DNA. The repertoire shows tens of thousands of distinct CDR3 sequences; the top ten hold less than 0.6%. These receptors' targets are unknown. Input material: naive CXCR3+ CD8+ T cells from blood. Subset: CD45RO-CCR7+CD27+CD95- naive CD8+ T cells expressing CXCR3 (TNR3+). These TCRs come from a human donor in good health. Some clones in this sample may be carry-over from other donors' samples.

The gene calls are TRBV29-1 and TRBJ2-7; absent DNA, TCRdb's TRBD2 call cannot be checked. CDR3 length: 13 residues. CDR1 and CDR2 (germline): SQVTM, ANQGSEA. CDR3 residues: CSVETSVSYEQYF.

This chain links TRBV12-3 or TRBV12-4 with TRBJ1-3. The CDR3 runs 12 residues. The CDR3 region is CATGLSGNTIYF.

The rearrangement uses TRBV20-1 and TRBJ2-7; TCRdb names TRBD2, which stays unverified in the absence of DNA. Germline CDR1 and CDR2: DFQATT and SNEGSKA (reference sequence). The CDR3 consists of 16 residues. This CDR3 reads CSATGMMRTTTYEQYF.

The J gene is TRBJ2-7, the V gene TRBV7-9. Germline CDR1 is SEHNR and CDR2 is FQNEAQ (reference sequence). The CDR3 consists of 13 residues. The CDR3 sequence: CASGEAANYEQYF.

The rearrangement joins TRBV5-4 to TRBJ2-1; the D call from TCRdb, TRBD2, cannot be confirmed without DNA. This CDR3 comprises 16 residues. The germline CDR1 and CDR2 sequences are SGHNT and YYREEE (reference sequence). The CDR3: CASSSISGGAYNEQFF.